This TCR beta chain stems from a study of control samples from healthy donors and cancer patients. The CDR3 spans 13 residues. Trimming left V 10 bases short and J 3 bases short, with 13 bases between. Germline V gene lookup returns CDR1 LNHDA and CDR2 SQIVND (reference sequence). Profiled with immunoSEQ multiplex PCR; TCRdb holds only in-frame clones, not every one. Of about 100,000 clones in the sample, about 92% were seen once. V is TRBV19 and J is TRBJ2-1; tentatively, D is TRBD1 or TRBD2 (5 bases each). The sequence derives from a man aged 18 to 30 in good health. Sequenced: blood. The CDR3 protein is CATRRDGYNEQFF. The DNA for the CDR3 is TGTGCCACCCGCCGGGACGGCTACAATGAGCAGTTCTTC.